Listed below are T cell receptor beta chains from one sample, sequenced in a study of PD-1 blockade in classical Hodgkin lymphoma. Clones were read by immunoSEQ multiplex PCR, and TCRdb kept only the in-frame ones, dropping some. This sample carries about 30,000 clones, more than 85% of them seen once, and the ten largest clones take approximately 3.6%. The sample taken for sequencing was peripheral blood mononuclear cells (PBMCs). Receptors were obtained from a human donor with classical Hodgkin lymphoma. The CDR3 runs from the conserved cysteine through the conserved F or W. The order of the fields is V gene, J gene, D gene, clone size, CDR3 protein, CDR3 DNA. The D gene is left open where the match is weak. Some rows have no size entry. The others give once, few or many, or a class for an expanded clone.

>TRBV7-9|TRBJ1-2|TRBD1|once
CASSPRTGSGYTF
TGTGCCAGCAGCCCCCGGACAGGGAGCGGCTACACCTTC
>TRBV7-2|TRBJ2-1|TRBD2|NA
CASSPGGLDEQFF
TGTGCCAGCAGCCCGGGAGGGCTAGATGAGCAGTTCTTC
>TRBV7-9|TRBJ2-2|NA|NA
CASSFGANTGELFF
TGTGCCAGCAGCTTCGGAGCCAACACCGGGGAGCTGTTTTTT
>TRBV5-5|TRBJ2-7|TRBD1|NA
CASSFRDSYEQYF
TGTGCCAGCAGCTTCCGGGACAGCTACGAGCAGTACTTC
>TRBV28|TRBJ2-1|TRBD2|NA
CASSLRTSGSYNEQFF
TGTGCCAGCAGTTTAAGGACTAGCGGGAGTTACAATGAGCAGTTCTTC
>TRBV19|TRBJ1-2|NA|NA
CASSMGQGPTF
TGTGCCAGTAGTATGGGCCAAGGGCCGACTTTC
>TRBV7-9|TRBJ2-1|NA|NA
CASSAYNEQFF
TGTGCCAGCAGCGCATACAATGAGCAGTTCTTC
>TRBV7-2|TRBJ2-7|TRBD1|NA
CAIAQRGTGPREQYF
TGTGCCATCGCTCAAAGGGGGACAGGGCCCCGGGAGCAGTACTTC
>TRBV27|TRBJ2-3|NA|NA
CASSASDTQYF
TGTGCCAGCAGTGCCTCAGATACGCAGTATTTT
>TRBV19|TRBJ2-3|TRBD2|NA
CASSTLLAGVTDTQYF
TGTGCCAGTAGTACCTTACTAGCGGGAGTAACAGATACGCAGTATTTT
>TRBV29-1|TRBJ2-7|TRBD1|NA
CSAGTDYEQYF
TGCAGCGCTGGGACAGACTACGAGCAGTACTTC
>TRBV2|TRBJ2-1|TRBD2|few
CASNGLAGSYNEQFF
TGTGCCAGCAATGGACTAGCGGGATCCTACAATGAGCAGTTCTTC
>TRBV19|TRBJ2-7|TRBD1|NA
CASSIGQASTYEQYF
TGTGCCAGTAGTATCGGACAGGCTTCTACCTACGAGCAGTACTTC
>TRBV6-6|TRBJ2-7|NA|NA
CASSYSGFQGYEQYF
TGTGCCAGCAGTTACTCGGGATTCCAGGGCTACGAGCAGTACTTC
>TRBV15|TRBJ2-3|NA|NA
CATSRDLQASDTQYF
TGTGCCACCAGCAGAGATCTCCAGGCGTCAGATACGCAGTATTTT
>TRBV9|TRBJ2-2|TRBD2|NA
CASSGTGTSSTGELFF
TGTGCCAGCAGCGGAACCGGGACTAGTTCAACCGGGGAGCTGTTTTTT
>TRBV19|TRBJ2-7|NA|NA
CASSRTAGADYEQYF
TGTGCCAGTAGTAGAACTGCGGGGGCAGACTACGAGCAGTACTTC
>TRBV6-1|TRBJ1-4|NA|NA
CASSGHQEEKLFF
TGTGCCAGCAGTGGGCACCAAGAGGAAAAACTGTTTTTT
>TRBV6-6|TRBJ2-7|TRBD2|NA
CASSYPLGTSGRGQYF
TGTGCCAGCAGTTACCCGCTTGGGACTAGCGGGAGAGGGCAGTACTTC
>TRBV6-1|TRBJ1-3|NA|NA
CATRTSSGNTIYF
TGTGCCACCCGGACCAGCTCTGGAAACACCATATATTTT
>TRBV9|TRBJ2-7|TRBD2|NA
CASSDASGRGEQYF
TGTGCCAGCAGCGACGCTAGCGGGCGTGGCGAGCAGTACTTC
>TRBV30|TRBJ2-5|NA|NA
CAWSPFQETQYF
TGTGCCTGGAGCCCCTTCCAAGAGACCCAGTACTTC
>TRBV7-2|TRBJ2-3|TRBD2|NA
CASSQSVAGGPGDTQYF
TGTGCCAGCAGCCAGTCAGTAGCGGGAGGGCCGGGGGATACGCAGTATTTT
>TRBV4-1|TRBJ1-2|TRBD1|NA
CASSQLLIRDRETIGYTF
TGCGCCAGCAGCCAATTGCTTATCCGGGACAGGGAAACTATTGGCTACACCTTC
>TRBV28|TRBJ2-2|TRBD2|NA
CASIRSGRATGELFF
TGTGCCAGCATCCGAAGCGGGAGGGCCACCGGGGAGCTGTTTTTT
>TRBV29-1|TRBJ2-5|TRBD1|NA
CSVQDRAGSETQYF
TGCAGCGTCCAGGACAGGGCGGGATCAGAGACCCAGTACTTC
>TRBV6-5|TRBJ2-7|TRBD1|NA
CASGLGQNHEQYF
TGTGCCAGCGGCCTGGGACAGAACCACGAGCAGTACTTC
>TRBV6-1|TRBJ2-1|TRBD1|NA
CASSVLTGGSSNEQFF
TGTGCCAGCAGTGTATTGACAGGGGGCAGCTCCAATGAGCAGTTCTTC
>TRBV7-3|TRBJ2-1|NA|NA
CASSLNRQEQFF
TGTGCCAGCAGCTTAAACCGACAAGAGCAGTTCTTC
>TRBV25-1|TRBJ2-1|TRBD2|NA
CASSRLAGGYNEQFF
TGTGCCAGCAGCCGACTAGCGGGAGGCTACAATGAGCAGTTCTTC
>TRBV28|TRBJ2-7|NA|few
CASSLGGGVYEQYF
TGTGCCAGCAGTTTAGGGGGCGGGGTCTACGAGCAGTACTTC
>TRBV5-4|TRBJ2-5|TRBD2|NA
CASSTVLAGQETQYF
TGTGCCAGCTCTACTGTTTTAGCGGGACAAGAGACCCAGTACTTC
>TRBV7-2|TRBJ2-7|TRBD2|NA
CASSLFTGGYYAQYF
TGTGCCAGCAGCTTATTCACGGGAGGTTACTACGCGCAGTACTTC
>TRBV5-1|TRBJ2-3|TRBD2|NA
CASSLETSGISTDTQYF
TGCGCCAGCAGCCTCGAGACTAGCGGGATTAGCACAGATACGCAGTATTTT
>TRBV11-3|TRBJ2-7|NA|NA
CASTHLGELPRHGQYF
TGTGCCAGCACCCACCTGGGGGAACTGCCCCGACACGGGCAGTACTTC
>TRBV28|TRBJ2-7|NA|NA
CASSSQTPHPYEQYF
TGTGCCAGCAGTAGTCAGACTCCGCACCCCTACGAGCAGTACTTC